Given below is one T cell receptor beta chain in context. The antigen remains unidentified. Germline V lookup: CDR1 SEHNR, CDR2 FQNEAQ (reference sequence). Trimming stripped 1 base from V and 10 bases from J, with 20 bases between. This CDR3 spans 15 amino acids. These data are taken from a study of shared clonotypes between healthy human individuals. Study findings and constraints: Generation probability values for non-shared clonotypes were lower than those for clonotypes shared by all four donors.

Deep level was the assay's run setting. This table comes from immunoSEQ multiplex PCR, and its TCRdb copy is limited to in-frame clones, with some not included. The sample lists about 680,000 clones; around 73% were seen once. Sequencing input: memory CD4+ T cells sorted from blood. The subset was: CD45RA-negative fraction. The chain is built from TRBV7-9 and TRBJ2-7, with D tentatively TRBD1 or TRBD2 (6 bases each). This receptor was taken from a woman aged 25 to 45 in good health. DNA for the CDR3: TGTGCCAGCAGCTTAGGAGGGGGGAGCTCCGGGGCACAGTACTTC. It codes for CASSLGGGSSGAQYF.